The 20 T cell receptor beta chains below come from one sample, sequenced in a study of blood T cell repertoires in COVID-19. TCRdb's table, derived via immunoSEQ multiplex PCR, lists solely in-frame clones and lacks some. This sample yields 250,000 to 300,000 clones, of which 75% to 90% are seen a single time; less than 2% belongs to the top ten. Sequencing was performed on PBMCs or T cells enriched from blood (not recorded which). These receptors came from a woman in her forties who had recovered from COVID-19.

The V gene is TRBV4-2, the J gene TRBJ1-1; D gene uncertain. The CDR3 contains 15 residues. CDR1 and CDR2 (germline): LGHNA, YNFKEQ. Trimming left V 1 base short and J 4 bases short, with 13 bases between. CDR3 loop: CASSQGDAGSTEAFF. As DNA, the CDR3 is TGTGCCAGCAGCCAAGGCGACGCGGGAAGCACTGAAGCTTTCTTT.

The V call is TRBV27, the J call TRBJ2-7, with 13 bases identical to TRBD2. J lost 7 bases, V lost 5 bases, and 8 bases had no gene match. The germline CDR1 and CDR2 sequences are MNHEY and SMNVEV (reference sequence). The CDR3 has 15 residues. The CDR3 nucleotides are TGTGCCAGCAGTCAAGGACTAGCGGGAGATACGGAGCAGTACTTC. Amino acid sequence: CASSQGLAGDTEQYF.

V usage is TRBV20-1 and J usage is TRBJ1-1; D unclear. With 1 base removed from V and 4 bases from J, the gap between germline ends came to 4 bases. The CDR3 is 11 amino acids. CDR1 and CDR2 (germline): DFQATT, SNEGSKA (reference sequence). CDR3 DNA sequence: TGCAGTGCTAGAGGGCCCACTGAAGCTTTCTTT. It specifies CSARGPTEAFF.

In regard to this clone: Other DNA sequences in this sample translate to the same CDR3. V and J are TRBV7-3 and TRBJ2-2, with 14 nucleotides matching TRBD2. The CDR3 consists of 16 residues. The trim removed 5 bases at V and 5 bases at J, leaving 4 bases unmatched. Germline-derived CDR1 and CDR2 are SGHTA and FQGTGA. The CDR3 reads CASSPGTSGSTGELFF. In nucleotides, the CDR3 is TGTGCCAGCAGCCCCGGGACTAGCGGGAGTACCGGGGAGCTGTTTTTT.

The rearrangement uses TRBV2 and TRBJ2-5; 9 bases fit TRBD2. The germline gives CDR1 SNHLY, CDR2 FYNNEI. V gave up 3 bases and J gave up 11 bases; unmatched junction bases: 7. The CDR3 consists of 13 residues. CDR3 sequence reads: CASSEVLAGRQYF. DNA of the CDR3: TGTGCCAGCAGTGAGGTACTAGCGGGCCGACAGTACTTC. Drawing the rest from reference TRBV2 and TRBJ2-5, the complete variable domain is EPEVTQTPSHQVTQMGQEVILRCVPISNHLYFYWYRQILGQKVEFLVSFYNNEISEKSEIFDDQFSVERPDGSNFTLKIRSTKLEDSAMYFCASSEVLAGRQYFGPGTRLLVL.

The V gene is TRBV18, the J gene TRBJ1-3; the D gene is possibly TRBD1 (5 bases). The length of the CDR3 is 16 residues. Germline CDR1 is KGHSH and CDR2 is LQKENI. The ends were cut back, 4 bases at V and 0 bases at J, with 13 bases in the middle. The CDR3 loop reads CASSRTTVASGNTIYF. The CDR3 nucleotides are TGTGCCAGCTCACGAACGACAGTCGCCTCTGGAAACACCATATATTTT.

The chain has TRBV19 and TRBJ1-3; a weak D match, TRBD1 (5 bases). Between the trimmed V and J ends, which lost 5 bases and 1 base, there was a span of 12 bases. CDR1 is LNHDA and CDR2 is SQIVND in the germline V gene (reference sequence). The CDR3 covers 15 residues. DNA for the CDR3: TGTGCCAGTAGTCGCCAGGGAAGGTCTGGAAACACCATATATTTT. Its protein product is CASSRQGRSGNTIYF. The entire variable domain, with the rest obtained from reference TRBV19 and TRBJ1-3, is as follows: DGGITQSPKYLFRKEGQNVTLSCEQNLNHDAMYWYRQDPGQGLRLIYYSQIVNDFQKGDIAEGYSVSREKKESFPLTVTSAQKNPTAFYLCASSRQGRSGNTIYFGEGSWLTVV.

The chain combines TRBV11-2 with TRBJ2-6; the match to TRBD1 covers 9 bases. Germline CDR1 SGHAT, CDR2 FQNNGV. Trimming removed 1 base from V and 0 bases from J; junction bases left unmatched: 7. This CDR3 spans 19 amino acids. The CDR3 nucleotides are TGTGCCAGCAGCTTAGGAGGGACAGGGCAATTCTCTGGGGCCAACGTCCTGACTTTC. Its translation: CASSLGGTGQFSGANVLTF.

The V gene is TRBV6-6, the J gene TRBJ2-6, with a tentative D call TRBD1 (6 bases). CDR3 length: 17 residues. Trimming left V 5 bases short and J 0 bases short, with 14 bases between. The germline gives CDR1 MNHNY, CDR2 SVGAGI (reference sequence). The CDR3 bases are TGTGCCAGCAGTCCACGGGACAACGACTCTGGGGCCAACGTCCTGACTTTC. Translating it yields CASSPRDNDSGANVLTF.

The CDR3 nucleotides read TGTGCCAGCAGCTTAGCCGAGACAGGGTACGGCTACACCTTC. Translated: CASSLAETGYGYTF. This chain connects TRBV7-4 to TRBJ1-2; 7 nucleotides line up with TRBD1. Trimming cost V 0 bases and J 8 bases; bases outside gene matches: 6. The CDR3 contains 14 residues. CDR1 is SGHVT, CDR2 SQSDAQ, per germline.

This clone was found once. The CDR3 is CASSEPTGGVYEQYF. The CDR3, as DNA: TGTGCCAGCAGTGAGCCGACAGGGGGCGTTTACGAGCAGTACTTC. The V gene is TRBV6-1, the J gene TRBJ2-7; TRBD1 matches 10 bases. Germline V gene sequence: CDR1 MNHNS, CDR2 SASEGT. This CDR3 is built from 15 residues. V lost 3 bases and J lost 4; bases outside the gene matches: 6.

This chain uses TRBV7-3 with TRBJ1-1, with 9 positions matching TRBD1. V was pared by 5 bases and J by 1 base, with 8 bases of the junction left unmatched. The germline CDR1 and CDR2 sequences are SGHTA and FQGTGA. The CDR3 runs 16 residues. The CDR3, as DNA: TGTGCCAGCAGCCCCGCCGGGACAGGGAGGAACACTGAAGCTTTCTTT. Its protein product is CASSPAGTGRNTEAFF.

The chain has TRBV30 and TRBJ1-5; D gene unclear. CDR1 GTSNPN and CDR2 SVGIG come from the germline V gene (reference sequence). Trimming pared 7 bases from V and 6 bases from J, leaving 19 bases between. The CDR3 is 14 residues long. Here the CDR3 DNA reads TGTGCCTCGGAGGGTACGGGTTCCGGTCAGCCCCAGCATTTT. Protein product: CASEGTGSGQPQHF. The whole variable domain, remainder taken from reference TRBV30 and TRBJ1-5, is SQTIHQWPATLVQPVGSPLSLECTVEGTSNPNLYWYRQAAGRGLQLLFYSVGIGQISSEVPQNLSASRPQDRQFILSSKKLLLSDSGFYLCASEGTGSGQPQHFGDGTRLSIL.

This clone was seen just once. The rearrangement joins TRBV7-9 to TRBJ2-1; 8 nucleotides match TRBD2. The germline V gene has CDR1 SEHNR and CDR2 FQNEAQ (reference sequence). V shed 4 bases and J 7 bases; nucleotides not matched to a gene: 21. This CDR3 is 19 amino acids long. The CDR3 sequence: CASSSTNLAGSAAPNEQFF. In DNA, the CDR3 is TGTGCCAGCAGCTCGACAAATTTAGCGGGAAGCGCTGCACCGAATGAGCAGTTCTTC. The complete variable domain, with remaining parts taken from reference TRBV7-9 and TRBJ2-1, reads DTGVSQNPRHKITKRGQNVTFRCDPISEHNRLYWYRQTLGQGPEFLTYFQNEAQLEKSRLLSDRFSAERPKGSFSTLEIQRTEQGDSAMYLCASSSTNLAGSAAPNEQFFGPGTRLTVL.

This clone was detected once. The chain recombines TRBV6-6 with TRBJ2-5; 7 bases agree with TRBD2. Germline assignment: CDR1 MNHNY and CDR2 SVGAGI (reference sequence). This CDR3 contains 11 residues. V trimming: 8 bases; J trimming: 5 bases; junction bases outside the gene matches: 2. The CDR3 reads CASSAGETQYF. CDR3 bases: TGTGCCAGCTCAGCGGGGGAGACCCAGTACTTC.

This chain connects TRBV3-1 (or the pseudogene TRBV3-2) to TRBJ1-2, with 8 bases fitting TRBD1. Germline CDR1 reads LGHDT; CDR2 reads YNNKEL (reference sequence). Trimming removed 1 base from V and 8 bases from J; junction bases left unmatched: 9. The CDR3 covers 15 residues. The CDR3 protein is CASSQVGTGLGGYTF. The CDR3 DNA is TGTGCCAGCAGCCAAGTCGGGACAGGCCTTGGGGGCTACACCTTC.

V gene TRBV11-2 combines with J gene TRBJ2-7, with 7 bases matching TRBD2. The germline CDR1 and CDR2 sequences are SGHAT and FQNNGV. The V segment lost 0 bases and the J segment 6 bases; nucleotides outside the gene matches: 5. The CDR3 totals 14 residues. This CDR3 reads CASSLDRASGEQYF. For the CDR3, the DNA is TGTGCCAGCAGCTTAGATCGTGCTAGCGGCGAGCAGTACTTC. Supplemented by reference TRBV11-2 and TRBJ2-7, the full variable domain reads EAGVAQSPRYKIIEKRQSVAFWCNPISGHATLYWYQQILGQGPKLLIQFQNNGVVDDSQLPKDRFSAERLKGVDSTLKIQPAKLEDSAVYLCASSLDRASGEQYFGPGTRLTVT.

As to this clone: Additional DNA sequences in this sample encode the identical CDR3. The chain couples TRBV5-1 to TRBJ1-2; no reliable D call. The length of the CDR3 is 14 residues. Trimming took 0 bases from V and 2 from J, leaving 8 bases between them. Per the germline V gene, CDR1 is SGHRS and CDR2 is YFSETQ. The DNA for the CDR3 is TGCGCCAGCAGCTTGGAGTCGGTAAACTATGGCTACACCTTC. It yields the protein CASSLESVNYGYTF.

Concerning this clone: Other nucleotide sequences from this sample produce the same CDR3. The rearrangement links TRBV12-5 to TRBJ2-7; 7 nucleotides line up with TRBD1. There are 13 residues in the CDR3. The germline V gene has CDR1 LGHNT and CDR2 FRNRAP. The V gene end was trimmed by 6 bases and the J gene end by 5 bases; junction bases not matched to a gene: 7. In DNA form, the CDR3 reads TGTGCTAGTGGCCCATTCGACAGGGACGAGCAGTACTTC. It is translated as CASGPFDRDEQYF.

The chain links TRBV5-1 to TRBJ1-2, with TRBD1 matching 8 bases. Unmatched junction bases numbered 3, after V lost 3 bases and J lost 2 bases. The CDR3 totals 14 residues. The germline gives CDR1 SGHRS, CDR2 YFSETQ. The CDR3 loop is CASSSGQENYGYTF. The CDR3 nucleotides read TGCGCCAGCAGCTCGGGACAGGAGAACTATGGCTACACCTTC.